This TCR beta chain was identified during a study of T-cell memory formation after mild COVID-19. Comment on this clonotype: The antigen remains unidentified.

Germline CDR1 reads DFQATT; CDR2 reads SNEGSKA (reference sequence). V shed 6 bases, J shed 5 bases, and the junction held 12 bases outside the gene matches. The CDR3 length is 16 residues. TCRdb redid the calling of the 5' RACE reads with MiXCR, one entry per CDR3 protein. The sample holds some 120,000 distinct CDR3 sequences, less than 6.5% seen once. General study points: Prior to infection, memory already included some responding clones, suggesting cross-reactive memory joined.

The TCR comes from an adult woman who had mild COVID-19 (a few samples of this study predate the infection). Cell type and time point are not known. Sequenced input: PBMCs or a T cell subset sorted from them (not recorded which). This rearrangement joins TRBV20-1 to TRBJ2-2, with TRBD1 matching over 10 bases. CDR3 bases: TGCAGTGCGAGACCCCCCGGGACAGGGGTGACCGGGGAGCTGTTTTTT. Its translation is CSARPPGTGVTGELFF.